The source of this T cell receptor (beta chain) is a study of human T cells and chemical hapten exposure. This clonotype has just a few counts. TCRdb passed the RACE reads through MiXCR, listing each CDR3 protein once. The sample shows 110,000 to 150,000 distinct CDR3 sequences, approximately 12% of them seen only once. The sample's time point: patch test 2, 6 weeks after DPC sensitization. Sample treatment: therapeutic diphenylcyclopropenone sensitization with weekly scalp DPC. The germline V gene has CDR1 PRHDT and CDR2 FYEKMQ (reference sequence). The CDR3 runs to 15 residues. The trim removed 1 base at V and 9 bases at J, leaving 6 bases unmatched.

The chain combines TRBV13 with TRBJ1-6; 7 bases match TRBD1. This TCR came from a woman between 45 and 65 years old with alopecia areata. Some clones in this sample may be carry-over from other donors' samples. The sample consisted of whole blood, taken in connection with sensitization to the hapten diphenylcyclopropenone (DPC). For the CDR3, the DNA is TGTGCCAGCAGCTTAGTTGACAGGGCGGGTTCACCCCTCCACTTT. It encodes CASSLVDRAGSPLHF.